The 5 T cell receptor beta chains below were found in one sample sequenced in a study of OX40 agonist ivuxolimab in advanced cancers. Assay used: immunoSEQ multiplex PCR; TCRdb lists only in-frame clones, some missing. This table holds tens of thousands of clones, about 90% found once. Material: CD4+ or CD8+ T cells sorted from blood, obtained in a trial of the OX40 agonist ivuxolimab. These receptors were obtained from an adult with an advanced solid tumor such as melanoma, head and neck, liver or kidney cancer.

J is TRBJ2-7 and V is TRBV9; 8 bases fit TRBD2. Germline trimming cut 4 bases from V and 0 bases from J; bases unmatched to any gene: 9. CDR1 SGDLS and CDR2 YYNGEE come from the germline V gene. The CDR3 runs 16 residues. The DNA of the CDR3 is TGTGCCAGCAGCCGTAGCCCGGGAGGGTTCTCCTACGAGCAGTACTTC. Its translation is CASSRSPGGFSYEQYF. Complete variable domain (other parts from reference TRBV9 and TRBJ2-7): DSGVTQTPKHLITATGQRVTLRCSPRSGDLSVYWYQQSLDQGLQFLIQYYNGEERAKGNILERFSAQQFPDLHSELNLSSLELGDSALYFCASSRSPGGFSYEQYFGPGTRLTVT.

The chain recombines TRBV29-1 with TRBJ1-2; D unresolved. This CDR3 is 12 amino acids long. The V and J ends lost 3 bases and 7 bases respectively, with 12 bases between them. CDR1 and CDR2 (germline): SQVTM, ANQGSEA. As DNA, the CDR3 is TGCAGCGTTGAGTTGGAGGGTGCTGGCTACACCTTC. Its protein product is CSVELEGAGYTF.

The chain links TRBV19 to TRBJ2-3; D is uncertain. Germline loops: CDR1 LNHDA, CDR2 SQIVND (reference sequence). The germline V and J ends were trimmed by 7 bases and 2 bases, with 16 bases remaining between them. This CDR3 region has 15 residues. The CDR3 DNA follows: TGTGCCAGTAATCTAGGGAAGGAGTCCACAGATACGCAGTATTTT. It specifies CASNLGKESTDTQYF.

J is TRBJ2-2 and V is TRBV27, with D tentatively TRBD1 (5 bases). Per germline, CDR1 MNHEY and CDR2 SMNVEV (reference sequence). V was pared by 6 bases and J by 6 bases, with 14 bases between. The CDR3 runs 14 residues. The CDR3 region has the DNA TGTGCCAGCAGCTCCTCCCCAGGGCCCGGGGAGCTGTTTTTT. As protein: CASSSSPGPGELFF.

The DNA of the CDR3 is TGTGCCAGCCGCCGGGGCGTAGAGACCCAGTACTTC. This translates into CASRRGVETQYF. The rearrangement uses TRBV6-5 and TRBJ2-5, with D tentatively TRBD1 or TRBD2 (5 bases each). The CDR3 spans 12 residues. Between the trimmed V and J ends, which lost 8 bases and 4 bases, there was a span of 11 bases. Germline V CDR1 and CDR2: MNHEY, SVGAGI.